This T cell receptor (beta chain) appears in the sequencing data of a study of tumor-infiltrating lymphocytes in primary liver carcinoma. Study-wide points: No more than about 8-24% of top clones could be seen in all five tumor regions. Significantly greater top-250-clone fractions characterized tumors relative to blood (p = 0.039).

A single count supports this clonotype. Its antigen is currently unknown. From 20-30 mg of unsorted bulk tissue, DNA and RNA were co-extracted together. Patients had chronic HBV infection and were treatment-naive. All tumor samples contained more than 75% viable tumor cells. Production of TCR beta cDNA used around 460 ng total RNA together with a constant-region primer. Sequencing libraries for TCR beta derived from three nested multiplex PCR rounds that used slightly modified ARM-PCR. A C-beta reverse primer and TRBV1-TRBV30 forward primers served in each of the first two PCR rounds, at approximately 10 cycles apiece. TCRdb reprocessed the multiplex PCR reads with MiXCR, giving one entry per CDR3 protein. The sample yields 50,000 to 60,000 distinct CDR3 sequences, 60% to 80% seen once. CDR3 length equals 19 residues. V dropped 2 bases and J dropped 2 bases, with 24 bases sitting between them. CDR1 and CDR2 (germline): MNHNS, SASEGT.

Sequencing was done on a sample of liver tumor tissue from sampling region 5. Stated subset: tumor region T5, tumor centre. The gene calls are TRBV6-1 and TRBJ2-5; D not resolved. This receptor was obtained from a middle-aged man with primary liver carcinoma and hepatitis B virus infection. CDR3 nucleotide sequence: TGTGCCAGCAGTGAACGGTGGAGTGGCCGCCTGACTGGACAAGAGACCCAGTACTTC. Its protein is CASSERWSGRLTGQETQYF.